These T cell receptor beta chains were read from a single sample in a study of tumor-infiltrating lymphocytes in oesophageal squamous cell carcinoma. Each CDR3 protein gets one entry after TCRdb re-called the PCR reads with MiXCR. The repertoire holds 15,000 to 25,000 distinct CDR3 sequences, with around two fifths as singletons. The sample comprised esophageal tumor tissue. Receptor source: a male donor with esophageal squamous cell carcinoma. The CDR3 runs from the conserved cysteine through the conserved F or W. The D gene is left open where the match is weak. The size entry is marked missing in some rows and otherwise reads once, few, many or a size class.

D gene	V gene	J gene	clone size	CDR3 DNA	CDR3 protein
.	TRBV7-8	TRBJ1-3	many	TGTGCCAGCAGCTTAGATAGGCTCCTGAGGGGAAACACCATATATTTT	CASSLDRLLRGNTIYF
.	TRBV6-6	TRBJ2-7	.	TGTGCCAGCAGTTACTCGATATCGGGCGACGAGCAGTACTTC	CASSYSISGDEQYF
.	TRBV7-6	TRBJ1-1	.	TGTGCCAGCAAAAGGACGGGGAACACTGAAGCTTTCTTT	CASKRTGNTEAFF
.	TRBV7-2	TRBJ2-1	.	TGTGCCAGCAGCTTAGGGGAGCTTGAGCAGTTCTTC	CASSLGELEQFF
TRBD2	TRBV7-2	TRBJ2-3	medium-sized	TGTGCCAGCAGCCCCCGTATAGCGGGGGGGTCAGATACGCAGTATTTT	CASSPRIAGGSDTQYF
TRBD2	TRBV2	TRBJ2-1	few	TGTGCCAGCATCGGTAGCGGGAGGGCCTTTAATGAGCAGTTCTTC	CASIGSGRAFNEQFF
.	TRBV7-2	TRBJ1-5	medium-sized	TGTGCCAGCAGCGTTAGGGGTAACCAGCCCCAGCATTTT	CASSVRGNQPQHF
.	TRBV25-1	TRBJ1-1	many	TGTGCCAGCACCCTCCCGGGTGGGGCTGAAGCTTTCTTT	CASTLPGGAEAFF
TRBD2	TRBV18	TRBJ2-1	.	TGTGCCAGCTCACCAATGTCGGCGGGGGGGGGGATCAATGAGCAGTTCTTC	CASSPMSAGGGINEQFF
TRBD2	TRBV7-4	TRBJ2-1	.	TGTGCCAGCAGCTCATTAGCGGGAGTTCGTGAGCAGTTCTTC	CASSSLAGVREQFF
.	TRBV7-8	TRBJ1-5	once	TGTGCCAGCAGCCCCAGCCGCAGCAGCAATCAGCCCCAGCATTTT	CASSPSRSSNQPQHF
TRBD1	TRBV5-6	TRBJ2-2	many	TGTGCCAGCAGCTCACGGGACAGCTACACCGGGGAGCTGTTTTTT	CASSSRDSYTGELFF
.	TRBV5-1	TRBJ1-6	many	TGCGCCAGCAGTCAATCAGGGGATAATTCACCCCTCCACTTT	CASSQSGDNSPLHF
.	TRBV5-5	TRBJ1-4	.	TGTGCCAGCAGCACTTTCCCAGGGGCCTCAAATGAAAAACTGTTTTTT	CASSTFPGASNEKLFF
.	TRBV7-6	TRBJ2-5	.	TGTGCCAGCAGCTCGGGGCCGGGACGTGAGACCCAGTACTTC	CASSSGPGRETQYF
.	TRBV7-3	TRBJ2-3	.	TGTGCCAGCAGCTTAAATTCTGGGGATACGCAGTATTTT	CASSLNSGDTQYF
.	TRBV7-2	TRBJ2-7	medium-sized	TGTGCCAGCAGCTTATCAGGGACCCCCGAGCAGTACTTC	CASSLSGTPEQYF
.	TRBV7-2	TRBJ2-7	.	TGTGCCAGCAGCTTTCGCAGGGACAACAAGTACGAGCAGTACTTC	CASSFRRDNKYEQYF
.	TRBV4-1	TRBJ1-2	many	TGCGCCAGCAGCCAAGTCCCAGGGTCGTACTATGGCTACACCTTC	CASSQVPGSYYGYTF
.	TRBV7-9	TRBJ2-5	many	TGTGCCAGCAGCTTAGTGGGGGGCCAAGAGACCCAGTACTTC	CASSLVGGQETQYF
.	TRBV7-7	TRBJ2-1	large	TGTGCTAGCAGCTTAGAATCGGGGGAGCCCTACAATGAGCAGTTCTTC	CASSLESGEPYNEQFF
.	TRBV24-1	TRBJ2-3	many	TGTGCCACCAGCTCTAGACAGTTCACAGATACGCAGTATTTT	CATSSRQFTDTQYF